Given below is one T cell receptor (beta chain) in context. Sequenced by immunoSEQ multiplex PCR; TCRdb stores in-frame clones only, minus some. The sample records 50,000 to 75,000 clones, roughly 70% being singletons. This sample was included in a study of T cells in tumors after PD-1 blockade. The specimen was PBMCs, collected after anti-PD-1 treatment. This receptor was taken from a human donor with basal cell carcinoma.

This chain's CDR3 is CASSSMQAPLAKNIQYF. The CDR3 region has the DNA TGTGCCAGTAGTAGTATGCAGGCGCCCCTAGCCAAAAACATTCAGTACTTC. This chain links TRBV19 with TRBJ2-4; D gene ambiguous. Germline CDR1 LNHDA, CDR2 SQIVND (reference sequence). V lost 4 bases and J 0 bases, leaving 16 bases between the germline ends. The CDR3 is made up of 17 amino acids.